Shown below are 3 T cell receptor beta chains from a single sample sequenced in a study of sequential checkpoint blockade in melanoma (dated by TCRdb to the late 2010s). The sample's treatment or condition label, decoded: randomized to nivolumab then ipilimumab (arm A) or the reverse (arm B). The library was obtained by the immunoSEQ multiplex PCR assay. The table was pulled from immuneACCESS by TCRdb, which kept in-frame rearrangements only. Such tables lose some clones; where checked, under half of the loss comes from unresolved V genes, and the rest has no known cause. The sample data list tens of thousands of clones, and about 88% of these were observed just once. Of the sample, about 15% falls within the top ten clones. The sample was CD8+ T cells sorted from blood (inferred from file names), taken from a patient given nivolumab and ipilimumab in sequence. These receptors were obtained from a human donor with melanoma.

The chain has TRBV7-9 and TRBJ2-7; D perhaps matches TRBD1 (7 bases). There are 13 residues in the CDR3. Trimming pared 3 bases from V and 5 bases from J, leaving 11 bases between. CDR1 and CDR2 from the germline V gene are SEHNR and FQNEAQ (reference sequence). DNA for the CDR3: TGTGCCAGCAGCTTCGGCAGGGGGGACGAGCAGTACTTC. Protein product: CASSFGRGDEQYF.

The CDR3 sequence: CASSVGPTGGSSGANVLTF. CDR3 DNA: TGTGCCAGCAGCGTAGGTCCCACAGGGGGAAGCTCTGGGGCCAACGTCCTGACTTTC. V and J are TRBV9 and TRBJ2-6, with TRBD1 matching 8 bases. The CDR3 has 19 amino acids. V trimming: 0 bases; J trimming: 0 bases; junction bases outside the gene matches: 8. Looked up from germline, CDR1 is SGDLS and CDR2 is YYNGEE.

CDR3 sequence: CARSSDSGRSSGELFF. As DNA, the CDR3 is TGTGCCAGAAGCTCAGATAGCGGGAGAAGCTCCGGGGAGCTGTTTTTT. The chain carries TRBV5-3 and TRBJ2-2, with TRBD2 identical over 9 bases. TRBV5-3 is marked as an open reading frame, function uncertain. Trimming cost V 3 bases and J 6 bases; bases outside gene matches: 9. This CDR3 is 16 amino acids long.